This T cell receptor (beta chain) was captured in a study of CD8 T cells in Susac syndrome. CDR3 length: 14 residues. The germline gives CDR1 MNHEY, CDR2 SMNVEV (reference sequence). V trimming: 6 bases; J trimming: 8 bases; junction bases outside the gene matches: 11. The multiple sclerosis controls, all treatment-naive patients, had relapsing-remitting disease that was stable or active. RNA totalling roughly 0.45 to 1 ug underwent reverse transcription with random hexamers. Across 54 Vbeta and 13 Jbeta, TCR beta CDR3 was amplified with immunoSEQ multiplex PCR. TCRdb called the immunoSEQ multiplex PCR reads again in MiXCR, with one record for every CDR3 protein. This table holds about 200,000 distinct CDR3 sequences, about 90% found once.

This receptor was obtained from a human donor with multiple sclerosis. The J gene is TRBJ1-2, the V gene TRBV27; 8 bases fit TRBD1. The sample was CD8+ T cells from PBMCs. DNA of the CDR3: TGTGCCAGCAGATCTGGACAGGGCACTGACGGCTACACCTTC. Translated: CASRSGQGTDGYTF.